This TCR beta chain was sequenced in a study of T-cell reconstitution after alpha-beta-depleted transplantation in children. During its preparation, the TCRbeta library received unique molecular identifiers. TCRdb reprocessed the PCR reads with MiXCR, giving one entry per CDR3 protein. The repertoire holds under 850,000 distinct CDR3 sequences, with 10% to 15% as singletons. V gave up 5 bases and J gave up 5 bases; unmatched junction bases: 12. The germline CDR1 and CDR2 sequences are GTSNPN and SVGIG (reference sequence). CDR3 length: 14 residues. The sample consisted of PBMCs, taken before TCRalphabeta/CD19-depleted stem cell transplant. The chain recombines TRBV30 with TRBJ2-7; 7 bases are shared with TRBD2. The clonotype originates from a girl aged 2 to 10 with congenital amegakaryocytic thrombocytopenia, due to receive a stem cell transplant. The CDR3 region is CAWGSGGSIDEQYF. The CDR3 bases are TGTGCCTGGGGGTCCGGCGGGAGCATCGACGAGCAGTACTTC.